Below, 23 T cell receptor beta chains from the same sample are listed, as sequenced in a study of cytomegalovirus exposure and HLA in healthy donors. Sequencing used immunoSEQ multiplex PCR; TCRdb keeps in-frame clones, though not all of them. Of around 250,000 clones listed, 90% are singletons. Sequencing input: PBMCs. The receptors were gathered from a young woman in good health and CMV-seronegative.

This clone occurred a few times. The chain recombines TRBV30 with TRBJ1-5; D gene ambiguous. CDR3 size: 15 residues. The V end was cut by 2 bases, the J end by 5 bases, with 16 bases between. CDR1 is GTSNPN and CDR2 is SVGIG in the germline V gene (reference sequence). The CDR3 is CAWSSILGFDQPQHF. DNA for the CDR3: TGTGCCTGGAGTTCGATTCTCGGTTTCGATCAGCCCCAGCATTTT.

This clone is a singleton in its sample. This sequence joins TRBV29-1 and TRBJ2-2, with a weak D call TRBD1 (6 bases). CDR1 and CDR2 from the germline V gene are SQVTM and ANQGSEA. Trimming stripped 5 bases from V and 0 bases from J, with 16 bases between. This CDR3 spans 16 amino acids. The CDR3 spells CSVLGLGQPNTGELFF. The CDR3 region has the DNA TGCAGCGTTCTGGGTCTGGGACAACCGAACACCGGGGAGCTGTTTTTT.

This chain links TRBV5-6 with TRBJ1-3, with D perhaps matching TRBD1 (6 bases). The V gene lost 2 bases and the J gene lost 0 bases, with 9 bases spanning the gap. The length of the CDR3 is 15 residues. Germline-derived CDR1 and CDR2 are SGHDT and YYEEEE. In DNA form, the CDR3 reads TGTGCCAGCAGCTTCTCAGGGGACTCTGGAAACACCATATATTTT. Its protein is CASSFSGDSGNTIYF.

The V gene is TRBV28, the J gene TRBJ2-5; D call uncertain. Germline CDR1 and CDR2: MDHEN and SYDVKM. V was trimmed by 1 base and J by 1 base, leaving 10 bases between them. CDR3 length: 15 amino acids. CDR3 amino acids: CASSLLLSPQETQYF. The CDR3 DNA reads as TGTGCCAGCAGTTTATTGCTATCCCCCCAAGAGACCCAGTACTTC.

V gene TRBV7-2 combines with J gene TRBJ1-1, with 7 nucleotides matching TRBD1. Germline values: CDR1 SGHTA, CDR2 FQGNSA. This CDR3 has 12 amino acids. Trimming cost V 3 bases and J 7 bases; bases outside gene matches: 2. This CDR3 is CASSLTGIEAFF. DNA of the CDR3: TGTGCCAGCAGCTTGACAGGGATTGAAGCTTTCTTT.

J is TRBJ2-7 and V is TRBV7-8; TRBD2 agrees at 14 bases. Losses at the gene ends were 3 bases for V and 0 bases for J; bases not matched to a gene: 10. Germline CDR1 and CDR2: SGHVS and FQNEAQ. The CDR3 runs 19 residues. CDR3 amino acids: CASSLGTSGGLVSSYEQYF. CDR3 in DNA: TGTGCCAGCAGCTTGGGGACTAGCGGGGGCCTGGTGAGCTCCTACGAGCAGTACTTC.

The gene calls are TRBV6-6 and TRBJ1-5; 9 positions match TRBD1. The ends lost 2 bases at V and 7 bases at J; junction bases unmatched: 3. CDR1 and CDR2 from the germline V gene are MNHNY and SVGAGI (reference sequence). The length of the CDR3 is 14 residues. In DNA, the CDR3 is TGTGCCAGCAGTTACCTCGACAGGGGGCAGCCCCAGCATTTT. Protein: CASSYLDRGQPQHF.

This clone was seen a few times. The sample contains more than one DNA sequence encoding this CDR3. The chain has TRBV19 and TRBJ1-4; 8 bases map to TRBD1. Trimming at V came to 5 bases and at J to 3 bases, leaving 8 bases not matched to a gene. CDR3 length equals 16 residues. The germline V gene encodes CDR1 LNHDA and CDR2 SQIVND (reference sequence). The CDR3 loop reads CASSLGQGSSNEKLFF. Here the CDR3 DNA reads TGTGCCAGTAGTCTTGGACAGGGCTCTTCTAATGAAAAACTGTTTTTT.

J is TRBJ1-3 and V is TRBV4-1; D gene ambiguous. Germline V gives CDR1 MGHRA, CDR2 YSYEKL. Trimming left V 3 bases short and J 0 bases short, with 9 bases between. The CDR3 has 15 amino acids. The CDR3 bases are TGCGCCAGCAGCCAGATTGGGAGCTCTGGAAACACCATATATTTT. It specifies CASSQIGSSGNTIYF.

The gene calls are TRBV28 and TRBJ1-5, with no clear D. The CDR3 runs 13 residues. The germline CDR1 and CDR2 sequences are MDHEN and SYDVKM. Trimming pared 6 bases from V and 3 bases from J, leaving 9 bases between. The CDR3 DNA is TGTGCCAGCAGCAACACCATCAATCAGCCCCAGCATTTT. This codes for CASSNTINQPQHF.

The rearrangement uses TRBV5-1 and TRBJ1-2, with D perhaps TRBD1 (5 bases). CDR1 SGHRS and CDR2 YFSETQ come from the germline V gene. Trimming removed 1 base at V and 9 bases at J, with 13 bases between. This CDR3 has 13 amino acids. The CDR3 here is CASSLMGGLSYTF. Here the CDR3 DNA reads TGCGCCAGCAGCTTGATGGGGGGTTTAAGCTACACCTTC.

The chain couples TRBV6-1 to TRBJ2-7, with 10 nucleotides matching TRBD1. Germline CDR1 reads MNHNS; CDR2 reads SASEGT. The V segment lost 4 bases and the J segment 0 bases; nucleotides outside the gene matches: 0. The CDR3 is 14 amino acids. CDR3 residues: CASSGTGGSYEQYF. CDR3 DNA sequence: TGTGCCAGCAGTGGGACAGGGGGCTCCTACGAGCAGTACTTC.

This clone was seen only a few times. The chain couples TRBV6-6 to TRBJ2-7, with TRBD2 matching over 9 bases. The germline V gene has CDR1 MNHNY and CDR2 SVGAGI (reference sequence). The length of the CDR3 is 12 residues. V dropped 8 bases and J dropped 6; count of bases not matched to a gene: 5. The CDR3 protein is CASGSGGGEQYV. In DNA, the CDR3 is TGTGCCAGCGGTAGCGGGGGTGGCGAGCAGTACGTC.

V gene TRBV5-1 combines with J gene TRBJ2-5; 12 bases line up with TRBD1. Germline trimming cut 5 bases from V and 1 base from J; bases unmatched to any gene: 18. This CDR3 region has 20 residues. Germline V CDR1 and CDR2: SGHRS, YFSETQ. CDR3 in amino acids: CASRPPRGQGARAIQETQYF. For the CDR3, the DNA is TGCGCCAGCAGACCTCCCCGGGGACAGGGGGCGCGGGCCATCCAAGAGACCCAGTACTTC.

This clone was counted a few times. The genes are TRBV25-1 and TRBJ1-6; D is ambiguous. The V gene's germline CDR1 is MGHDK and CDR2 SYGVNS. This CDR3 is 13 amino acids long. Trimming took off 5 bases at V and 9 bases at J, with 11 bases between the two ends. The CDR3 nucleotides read TGTGCCAGCAGTCCCCCTTCCAGTTCACCCCTCCACTTT. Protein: CASSPPSSSPLHF.

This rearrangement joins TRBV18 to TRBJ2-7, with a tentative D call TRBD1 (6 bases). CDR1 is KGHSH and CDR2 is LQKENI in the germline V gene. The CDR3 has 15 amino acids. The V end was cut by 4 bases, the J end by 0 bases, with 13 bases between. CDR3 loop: CASSRLQGTSYEQYV. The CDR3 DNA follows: TGTGCCAGCTCACGGTTACAGGGTACCTCCTACGAGCAGTACGTC.

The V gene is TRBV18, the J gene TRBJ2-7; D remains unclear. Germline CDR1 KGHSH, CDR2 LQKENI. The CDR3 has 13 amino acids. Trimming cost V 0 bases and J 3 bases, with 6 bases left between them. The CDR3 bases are TGTGCCAGCTCACCACCTGCCGGCTACGAGCAGTACTTC. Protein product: CASSPPAGYEQYF.

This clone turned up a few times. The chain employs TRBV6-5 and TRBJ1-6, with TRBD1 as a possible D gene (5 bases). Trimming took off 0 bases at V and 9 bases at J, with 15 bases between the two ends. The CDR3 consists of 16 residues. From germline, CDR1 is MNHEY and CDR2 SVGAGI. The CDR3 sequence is CASSYSGGQGGSPLHF. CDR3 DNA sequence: TGTGCCAGCAGTTACTCAGGTGGGCAGGGAGGTTCACCCCTCCACTTT.

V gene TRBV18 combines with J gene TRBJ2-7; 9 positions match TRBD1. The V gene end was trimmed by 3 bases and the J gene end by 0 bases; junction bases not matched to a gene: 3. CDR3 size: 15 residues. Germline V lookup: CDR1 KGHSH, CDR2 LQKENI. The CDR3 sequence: CASSPGQGSSYEQYV. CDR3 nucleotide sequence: TGTGCCAGCTCACCGGGACAGGGTAGCTCCTACGAGCAGTACGTC.

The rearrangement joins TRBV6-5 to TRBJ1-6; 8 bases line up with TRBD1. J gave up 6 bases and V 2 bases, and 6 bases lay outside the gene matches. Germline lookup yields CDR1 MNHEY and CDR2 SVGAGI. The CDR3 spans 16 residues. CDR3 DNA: TGTGCCAGCAGTTACCAAGGACAGGGACTTAATTCACCCCTCCACTTT. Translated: CASSYQGQGLNSPLHF.

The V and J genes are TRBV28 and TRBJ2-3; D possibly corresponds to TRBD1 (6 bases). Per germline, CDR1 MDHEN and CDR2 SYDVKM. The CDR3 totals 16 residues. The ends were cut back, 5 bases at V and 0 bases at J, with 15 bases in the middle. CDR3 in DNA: TGTGCCAGCAGTGTGACAGGAGAGTCTAGCACAGATACGCAGTATTTT. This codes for CASSVTGESSTDTQYF.

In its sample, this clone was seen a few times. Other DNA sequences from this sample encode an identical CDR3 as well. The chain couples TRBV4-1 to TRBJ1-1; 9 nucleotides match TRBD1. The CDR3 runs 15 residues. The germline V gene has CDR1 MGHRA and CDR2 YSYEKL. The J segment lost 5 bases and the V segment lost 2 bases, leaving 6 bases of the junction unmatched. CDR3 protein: CASSQLGQGRTEAFF. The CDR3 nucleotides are TGCGCCAGCAGCCAACTTGGACAGGGGCGGACTGAAGCTTTCTTT.

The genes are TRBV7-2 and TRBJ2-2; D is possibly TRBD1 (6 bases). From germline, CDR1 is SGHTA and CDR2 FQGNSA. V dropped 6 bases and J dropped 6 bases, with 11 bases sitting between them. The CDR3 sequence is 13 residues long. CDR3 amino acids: CASRIQGAGELFF. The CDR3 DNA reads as TGTGCCAGCAGAATACAGGGCGCCGGGGAGCTGTTTTTT.